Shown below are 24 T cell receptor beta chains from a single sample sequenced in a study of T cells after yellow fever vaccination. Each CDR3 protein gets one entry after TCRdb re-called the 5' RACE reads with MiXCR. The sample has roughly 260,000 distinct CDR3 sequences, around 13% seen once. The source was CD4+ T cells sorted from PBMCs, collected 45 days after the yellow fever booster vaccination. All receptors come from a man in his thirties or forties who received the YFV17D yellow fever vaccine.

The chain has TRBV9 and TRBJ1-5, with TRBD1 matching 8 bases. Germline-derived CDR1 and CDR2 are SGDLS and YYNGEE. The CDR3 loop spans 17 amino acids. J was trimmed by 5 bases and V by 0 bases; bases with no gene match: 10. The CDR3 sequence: CASSVDAGQGADQPQHF. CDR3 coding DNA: TGTGCCAGCAGCGTAGACGCTGGACAGGGTGCGGATCAGCCCCAGCATTTT.

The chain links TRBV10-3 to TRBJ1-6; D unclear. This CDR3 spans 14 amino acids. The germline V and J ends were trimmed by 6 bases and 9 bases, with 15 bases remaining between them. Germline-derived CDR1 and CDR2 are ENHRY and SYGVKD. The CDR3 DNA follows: TGTGCCATCAGCCTAGACAAAGTCGGTTCACCCCTCCACTTT. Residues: CAISLDKVGSPLHF.

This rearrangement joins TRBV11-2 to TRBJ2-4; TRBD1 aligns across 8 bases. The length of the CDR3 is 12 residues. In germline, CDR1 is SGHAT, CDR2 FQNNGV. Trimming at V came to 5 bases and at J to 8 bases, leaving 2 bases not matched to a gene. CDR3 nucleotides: TGTGCCAGCAGCCCGACAGGGGACATTCAGTACTTC. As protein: CASSPTGDIQYF.

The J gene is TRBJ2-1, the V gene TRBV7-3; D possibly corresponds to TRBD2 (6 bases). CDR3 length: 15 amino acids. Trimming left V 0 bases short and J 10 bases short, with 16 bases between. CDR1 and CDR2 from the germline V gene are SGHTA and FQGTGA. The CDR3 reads CASSLTPGAGLEQFF. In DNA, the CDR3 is TGTGCCAGCAGCTTAACCCCCGGGGCGGGACTGGAGCAGTTCTTC. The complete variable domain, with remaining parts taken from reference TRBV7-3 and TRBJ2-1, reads GAGVSQTPSNKVTEKGKYVELRCDPISGHTALYWYRQSLGQGPEFLIYFQGTGAADDSGLPNDRFFAVRPEGSVSTLKIQRTERGDSAVYLCASSLTPGAGLEQFFGPGTRLTVL.

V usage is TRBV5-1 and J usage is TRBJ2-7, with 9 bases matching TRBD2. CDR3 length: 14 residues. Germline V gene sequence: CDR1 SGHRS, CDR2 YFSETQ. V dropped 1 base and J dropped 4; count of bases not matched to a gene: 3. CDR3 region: CASSLRLAGYEQYF. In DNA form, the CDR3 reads TGCGCCAGCAGCTTGCGGCTAGCGGGATACGAGCAGTACTTC.

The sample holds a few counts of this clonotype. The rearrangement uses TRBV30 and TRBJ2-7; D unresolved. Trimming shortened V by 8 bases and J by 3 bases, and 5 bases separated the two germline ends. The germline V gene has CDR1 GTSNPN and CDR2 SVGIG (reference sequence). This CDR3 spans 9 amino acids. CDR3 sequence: CAGDYEQYF. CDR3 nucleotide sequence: TGTGCCGGAGACTACGAGCAGTACTTC.

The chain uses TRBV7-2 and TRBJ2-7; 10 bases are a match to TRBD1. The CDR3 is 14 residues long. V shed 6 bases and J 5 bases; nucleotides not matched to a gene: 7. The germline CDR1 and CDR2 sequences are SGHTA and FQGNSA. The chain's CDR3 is CASSQTGGLHEQYF. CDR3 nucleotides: TGTGCCAGCAGTCAGACAGGGGGCTTGCACGAGCAGTACTTC. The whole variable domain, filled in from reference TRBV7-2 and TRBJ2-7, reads GAGVSQSPSNKVTEKGKDVELRCDPISGHTALYWYRQSLGQGLEFLIYFQGNSAPDKSGLPSDRFSAERTGGSVSTLTIQRTQQEDSAVYLCASSQTGGLHEQYFGPGTRLTVT.

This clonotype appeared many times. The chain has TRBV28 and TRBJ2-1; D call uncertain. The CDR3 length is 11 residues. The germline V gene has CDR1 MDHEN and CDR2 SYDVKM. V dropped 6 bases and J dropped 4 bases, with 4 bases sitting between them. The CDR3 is CASSVYNEQFF. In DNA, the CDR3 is TGTGCCAGCAGCGTTTACAATGAGCAGTTCTTC.

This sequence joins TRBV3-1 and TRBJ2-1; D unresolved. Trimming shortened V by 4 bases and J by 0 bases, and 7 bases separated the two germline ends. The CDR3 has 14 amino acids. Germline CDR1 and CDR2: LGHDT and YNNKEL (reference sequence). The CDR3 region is CASSPTRSYNEQFF. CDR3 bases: TGTGCCAGCAGCCCCACCCGCTCCTACAATGAGCAGTTCTTC.

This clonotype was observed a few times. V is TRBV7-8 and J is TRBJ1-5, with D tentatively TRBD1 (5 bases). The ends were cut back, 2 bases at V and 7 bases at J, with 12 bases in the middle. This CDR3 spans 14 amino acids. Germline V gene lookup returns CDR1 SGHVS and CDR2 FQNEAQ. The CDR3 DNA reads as TGTGCCAGCAGCTTAAAAGGGGTCGGGCAGCCCCAGCATTTT. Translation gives CASSLKGVGQPQHF.

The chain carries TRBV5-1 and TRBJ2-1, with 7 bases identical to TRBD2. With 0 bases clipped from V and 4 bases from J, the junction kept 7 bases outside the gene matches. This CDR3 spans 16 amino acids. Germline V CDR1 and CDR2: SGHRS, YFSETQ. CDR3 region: CASSLGGDYHYNEQFF. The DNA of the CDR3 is TGCGCCAGCAGCTTGGGAGGGGACTACCATTACAATGAGCAGTTCTTC. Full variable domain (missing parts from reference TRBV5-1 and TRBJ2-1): KAGVTQTPRYLIKTRGQQVTLSCSPISGHRSVSWYQQTPGQGLQFLFEYFSETQRNKGNFPGRFSGRQFSNSRSEMNVSTLELGDSALYLCASSLGGDYHYNEQFFGPGTRLTVL.

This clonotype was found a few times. In nucleotides, the CDR3 is TGCGCCAGCAGCCCGGCGACGGGAACGGAGACCCAGTACTTC. Its translation is CASSPATGTETQYF. The rearrangement joins TRBV5-1 to TRBJ2-5; a possible D gene is TRBD2 (5 bases). The CDR3 has 14 amino acids. V was shortened by 4 bases and J by 5 bases, with 15 bases between the two germline ends. Germline V CDR1 and CDR2: SGHRS, YFSETQ.

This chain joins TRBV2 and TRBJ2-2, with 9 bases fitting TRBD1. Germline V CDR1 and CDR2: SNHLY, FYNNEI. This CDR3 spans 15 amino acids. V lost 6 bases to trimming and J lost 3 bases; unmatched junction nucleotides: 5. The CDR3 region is CASRIGTGYTGELFF. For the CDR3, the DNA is TGTGCCAGCAGGATCGGGACAGGGTACACCGGGGAGCTGTTTTTT.

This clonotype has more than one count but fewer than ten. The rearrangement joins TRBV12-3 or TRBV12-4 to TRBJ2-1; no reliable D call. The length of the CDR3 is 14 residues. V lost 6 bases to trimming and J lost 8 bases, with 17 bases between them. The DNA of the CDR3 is TGTGCCAGCAGCCAGTCATACATATGGGATGAGCAGTTCTTC. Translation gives CASSQSYIWDEQFF.

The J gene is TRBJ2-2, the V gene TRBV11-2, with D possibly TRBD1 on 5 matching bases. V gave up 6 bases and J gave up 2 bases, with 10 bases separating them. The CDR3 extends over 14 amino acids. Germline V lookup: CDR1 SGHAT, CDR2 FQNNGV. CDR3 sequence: CASRKQVNTGELFF. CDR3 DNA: TGTGCCAGCAGGAAACAGGTTAACACCGGGGAGCTGTTTTTT.

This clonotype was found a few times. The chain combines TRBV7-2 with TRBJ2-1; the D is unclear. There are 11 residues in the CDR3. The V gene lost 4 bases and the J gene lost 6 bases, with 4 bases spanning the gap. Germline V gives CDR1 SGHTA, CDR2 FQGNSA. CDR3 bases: TGTGCCAGCAGCTGGCTCAATGAGCAGTTCTTC. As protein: CASSWLNEQFF. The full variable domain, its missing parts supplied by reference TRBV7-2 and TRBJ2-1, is GAGVSQSPSNKVTEKGKDVELRCDPISGHTALYWYRQSLGQGLEFLIYFQGNSAPDKSGLPSDRFSAERTGGSVSTLTIQRTQQEDSAVYLCASSWLNEQFFGPGTRLTVL.

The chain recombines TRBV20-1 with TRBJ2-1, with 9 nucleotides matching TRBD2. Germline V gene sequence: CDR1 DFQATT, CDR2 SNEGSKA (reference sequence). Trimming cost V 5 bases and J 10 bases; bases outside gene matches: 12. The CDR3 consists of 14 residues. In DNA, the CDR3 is TGCAGTGCTGGACGTAGCGGGAGTCTCACCGAGCAGTTCTTC. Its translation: CSAGRSGSLTEQFF.

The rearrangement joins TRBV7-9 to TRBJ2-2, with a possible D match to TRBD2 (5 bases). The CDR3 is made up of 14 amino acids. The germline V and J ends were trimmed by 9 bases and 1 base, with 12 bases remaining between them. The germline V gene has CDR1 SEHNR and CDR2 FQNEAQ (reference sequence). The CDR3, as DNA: TGTGCCAGTCGCGCGAGGGTGAACACCGGGGAGCTGTTTTTT. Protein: CASRARVNTGELFF.

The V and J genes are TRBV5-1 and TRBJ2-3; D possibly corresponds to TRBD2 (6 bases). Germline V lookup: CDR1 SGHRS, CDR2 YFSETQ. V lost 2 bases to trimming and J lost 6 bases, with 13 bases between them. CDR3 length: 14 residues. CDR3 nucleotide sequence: TGCGCCAGCAGCTTCGGACCGGGAGAGGATACGCAGTATTTT. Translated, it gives CASSFGPGEDTQYF.

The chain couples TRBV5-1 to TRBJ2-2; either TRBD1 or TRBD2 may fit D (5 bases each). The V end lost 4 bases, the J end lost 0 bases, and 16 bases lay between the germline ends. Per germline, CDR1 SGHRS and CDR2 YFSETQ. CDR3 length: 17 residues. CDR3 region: CASSIGTGNANTGELFF. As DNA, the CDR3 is TGCGCCAGCAGCATAGGGACCGGTAACGCGAACACCGGGGAGCTGTTTTTT.

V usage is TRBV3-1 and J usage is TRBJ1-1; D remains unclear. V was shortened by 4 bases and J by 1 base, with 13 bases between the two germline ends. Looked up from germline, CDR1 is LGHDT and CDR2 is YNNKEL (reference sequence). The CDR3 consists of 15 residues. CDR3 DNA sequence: TGTGCCAGCAGCCCCCCGGGAGGGAAGAACACTGAAGCTTTCTTT. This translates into CASSPPGGKNTEAFF.

The DNA for the CDR3 is TGCAGCGTTGCCCCCAGGACCAAAGAGACCCAGTACTTC. This sequence encodes CSVAPRTKETQYF. The V call is TRBV29-1, the J call TRBJ2-5; D not certain. CDR1 SQVTM and CDR2 ANQGSEA come from the germline V gene. The germline V and J ends were trimmed by 4 bases and 3 bases, with 12 bases remaining between them. The CDR3 totals 13 residues.

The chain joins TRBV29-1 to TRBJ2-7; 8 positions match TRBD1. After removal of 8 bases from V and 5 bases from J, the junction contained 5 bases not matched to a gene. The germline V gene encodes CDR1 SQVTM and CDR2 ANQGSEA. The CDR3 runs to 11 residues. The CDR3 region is CSISRGHEQYF. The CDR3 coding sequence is TGCAGCATAAGCAGGGGGCACGAGCAGTACTTC.

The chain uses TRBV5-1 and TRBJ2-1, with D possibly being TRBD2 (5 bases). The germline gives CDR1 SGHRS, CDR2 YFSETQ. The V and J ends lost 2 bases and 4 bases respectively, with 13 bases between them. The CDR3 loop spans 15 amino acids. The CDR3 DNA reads TGCGCCAGCAGCTTAAATGGAGGCGGGTACAATGAGCAGTTCTTC. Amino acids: CASSLNGGGYNEQFF.